One and the same sample provided the 27 T cell receptor beta chains below, sequenced in a study of T cells after yellow fever vaccination. TCRdb reprocessed the 5' RACE reads via MiXCR and lists one record per CDR3 protein. Of approximately 580,000 distinct CDR3 sequences detected, around 16% appear once; the ten largest clones hold about 18%. The specimen comprised PBMCs, sampled 5 days after the first yellow fever vaccination. The source of these receptors is a man aged 18-30 years who received the YFV17D yellow fever vaccine.

This clonotype was seen only a few times. This chain connects TRBV4-3 to TRBJ2-7; tentatively, D is TRBD1 (6 bases). V was pared by 0 bases and J by 3 bases, with 9 bases between. The CDR3 loop spans 14 amino acids. From germline, CDR1 is LGHNA and CDR2 YSLEER. The CDR3 here is CASSQDAGDYEQYF. CDR3 nucleotide sequence: TGCGCCAGCAGCCAAGATGCAGGGGACTACGAGCAGTACTTC.

The chain recombines TRBV6-1 with TRBJ1-3; D remains unclear. Germline CDR1 reads MNHNS; CDR2 reads SASEGT. V gave up 6 bases and J gave up 0 bases, with 9 bases separating them. This CDR3 spans 14 amino acids. The CDR3 nucleotides read TGTGCCAGCAGGGATTCGTTCTCTGGAAACACCATATATTTT. Protein product: CASRDSFSGNTIYF.

This clonotype was detected only a few times. V and J are TRBV6-1 and TRBJ2-5; D call uncertain. Trimming took off 7 bases at V and 0 bases at J, with 15 bases between the two ends. This CDR3 is 15 amino acids long. Germline V gives CDR1 MNHNS, CDR2 SASEGT. CDR3 loop: CASMNHGLYQETQYF. For the CDR3, the DNA is TGTGCCAGCATGAACCACGGGTTGTACCAAGAGACCCAGTACTTC.

The chain links TRBV28 to TRBJ2-6; maybe TRBD1 (6 bases). This CDR3 is 15 amino acids long. V lost 6 bases, J lost 4 bases, and 13 bases lay in between. Germline-derived CDR1 and CDR2 are MDHEN and SYDVKM. The CDR3 DNA sequence: TGTGCCAGCAGATACGGACAGTCCGGGGCCAACGTCCTGACTTTC. Its translation: CASRYGQSGANVLTF. The full variable domain, rest sourced from reference TRBV28 and TRBJ2-6, is DVKVTQSSRYLVKRTGEKVFLECVQDMDHENMFWYRQDPGLGLRLIYFSYDVKMKEKGDIPEGYSVSREKKERFSLILESASTNQTSMYLCASRYGQSGANVLTFGAGSRLTVL.

This sequence joins TRBV6-1 and TRBJ2-7; either TRBD1 or TRBD2 may fit D (5 bases each). With 6 bases removed from V and 3 bases from J, the gap between germline ends came to 12 bases. This CDR3 spans 13 amino acids. The germline V gene encodes CDR1 MNHNS and CDR2 SASEGT. The DNA for the CDR3 is TGTGCCAGCAGCATCGGGACCGTCTACGAGCAGTACTTC. Translating it yields CASSIGTVYEQYF.

There are a few counts of this clonotype. The CDR3 coding sequence is TGTGCCAGCAGCTTACGCCAGGGGGCTTGGGAGACCCAGTACTTC. Amino acid sequence: CASSLRQGAWETQYF. The V and J genes are TRBV7-2 and TRBJ2-5; TRBD1 matches at 8 bases. The V segment lost 2 bases and the J segment 5 bases; nucleotides outside the gene matches: 7. Germline V CDR1 and CDR2: SGHTA, FQGNSA. The CDR3 length is 15 residues.

This clonotype was observed a handful of times. The chain uses TRBV6-2 or TRBV6-3 and TRBJ2-7; weak D call: TRBD1 (5 bases). Germline lookup yields CDR1 MNHEY and CDR2 SVGEGT. CDR3 length: 14 residues. Between the trimmed V and J ends, which lost 6 bases and 3 bases, there was a span of 15 bases. Written as DNA, the CDR3 is TGTGCCAGCAGCGGAACAGGTATCAACTACGAGCAGTACGTC. Amino acids: CASSGTGINYEQYV.

As for this clonotype: Just one base apart from a much larger clone, this may be a read error. The J gene is TRBJ1-4, the V gene TRBV4-1, with D perhaps matching TRBD1 (6 bases). The germline V gene encodes CDR1 MGHRA and CDR2 YSYEKL. V was cut by 1 base and J by 6 bases, with 9 bases left in between. The CDR3 is 14 amino acids. The CDR3 bases are TGCGCCAGCAGCCAAGGCAGGGGAGATGAAAAACTGTTTTTT. It encodes CASSQGRGDEKLFF.

The V call is TRBV7-8, the J call TRBJ1-3, with D possibly TRBD1 on 5 matching bases. Looked up from germline, CDR1 is SGHVS and CDR2 is FQNEAQ. CDR3 length equals 15 residues. V was cut by 1 base and J by 10 bases, with 17 bases left in between. CDR3 region: CASSLGGTGEATIYF. CDR3 nucleotide sequence: TGTGCCAGCAGCTTAGGAGGGACCGGCGAGGCAACCATATATTTT.

The rearrangement joins TRBV7-2 to TRBJ1-1, with D possibly TRBD1 on 6 matching bases. CDR3 length: 15 amino acids. Trimming shortened V by 5 bases and J by 1 base, and 14 bases separated the two germline ends. Germline assignment: CDR1 SGHTA and CDR2 FQGNSA. CDR3: CASSVGGTQNTEAFF. The CDR3 DNA reads as TGTGCCAGCAGCGTAGGAGGGACACAGAACACTGAAGCTTTCTTT.

This clonotype was found many times. The chain combines TRBV27 with TRBJ1-5; D is undetermined. This CDR3 contains 14 residues. Germline values: CDR1 MNHEY, CDR2 SMNVEV (reference sequence). The ends were cut back, 6 bases at V and 0 bases at J, with 9 bases in the middle. In DNA, the CDR3 is TGTGCCAGCAGCCCTGGTAATAGCAATCAGCCCCAGCATTTT. Translating gives CASSPGNSNQPQHF.

This clonotype was observed at least ten times. The chain has TRBV7-2 and TRBJ2-5; weak D call: TRBD2 (6 bases). Germline CDR1 and CDR2: SGHTA and FQGNSA. The CDR3 is made up of 15 amino acids. V was shortened by 6 bases and J by 1 base, with 15 bases between the two germline ends. The chain's CDR3 is CASSRRMGGQETQYF. CDR3 nucleotides: TGTGCCAGCAGTCGCAGGATGGGGGGCCAAGAGACCCAGTACTTC. Combining the CDR3 with reference TRBV7-2 and TRBJ2-5 gives the whole variable domain GAGVSQSPSNKVTEKGKDVELRCDPISGHTALYWYRQSLGQGLEFLIYFQGNSAPDKSGLPSDRFSAERTGGSVSTLTIQRTQQEDSAVYLCASSRRMGGQETQYFGPGTRLLVL.

This clonotype was counted between two and nine times. DNA for the CDR3: TGTGCCAGCAGTTTCGTAGCGGGGGGCAACAATGAGCAGTTCTTC. This sequence encodes CASSFVAGGNNEQFF. This sequence joins TRBV27 and TRBJ2-1; 10 bases align to TRBD2. CDR3 length equals 15 residues. Germline CDR1 is MNHEY and CDR2 is SMNVEV (reference sequence). V trimming: 3 bases; J trimming: 5 bases; junction bases outside the gene matches: 4.

This rearrangement joins TRBV12-3 or TRBV12-4 to TRBJ2-3, with D maybe TRBD1 (6 bases). The CDR3 consists of 14 residues. Trimming removed 6 bases from V and 2 bases from J, with 12 bases in between. The CDR3 DNA sequence: TGTGCCAGCAGCCTTACAGGGATCACAGATACGCAGTATTTT. It specifies CASSLTGITDTQYF.

The sample holds a few counts of this clonotype. This chain joins TRBV2 and TRBJ1-3; the match to TRBD1 covers 7 bases. Germline trimming cut 8 bases from V and 0 bases from J; bases unmatched to any gene: 1. Germline loops: CDR1 SNHLY, CDR2 FYNNEI. This CDR3 spans 13 amino acids. The CDR3 sequence is CASGTDSGNTIYF. CDR3 bases: TGTGCCAGCGGGACAGACTCTGGAAACACCATATATTTT.

This chain uses TRBV28 with TRBJ2-3; D call uncertain. Trimming left V 3 bases short and J 2 bases short, with 6 bases between. Germline-derived CDR1 and CDR2 are MDHEN and SYDVKM. The CDR3 sequence is 13 residues long. The CDR3 loop is CASSFPNTDTQYF. The CDR3, as DNA: TGTGCCAGCAGTTTCCCTAACACAGATACGCAGTATTTT.

V usage is TRBV11-2 and J usage is TRBJ2-7; D may be TRBD1 or TRBD2 (7 bases each). V was shortened by 5 bases and J by 2 bases, with 13 bases between the two germline ends. The germline CDR1 and CDR2 sequences are SGHAT and FQNNGV. The CDR3 runs to 14 residues. In DNA form, the CDR3 reads TGTGCCAGCAGCCTACAGGGGAGGGCCTACGAGCAGTACTTC. It is translated as CASSLQGRAYEQYF.

The gene calls are TRBV12-3 or TRBV12-4 and TRBJ1-2; D is unresolved. There are 11 residues in the CDR3. V was shortened by 3 bases and J by 7 bases, with 6 bases between the two germline ends. CDR3 loop: CASSFGVGYTF. CDR3 sequence (DNA): TGTGCCAGCAGTTTCGGGGTTGGCTACACCTTC.

This chain joins TRBV11-2 and TRBJ2-3; 8 nucleotides line up with TRBD2. This CDR3 has 16 residues. Germline lookup yields CDR1 SGHAT and CDR2 FQNNGV. The V gene end was trimmed by 5 bases and the J gene end by 2 bases; junction bases not matched to a gene: 9. The CDR3 DNA is TGTGCCAGCAGCGGTCGTAGCGGGGAGCCCACAGATACGCAGTATTTT. Its protein is CASSGRSGEPTDTQYF.

The chain has TRBV5-1 and TRBJ1-1, with a possible D match to TRBD1 (5 bases). Trimming took off 0 bases at V and 1 base at J, with 16 bases between the two ends. This CDR3 has 17 amino acids. CDR1 is SGHRS, CDR2 YFSETQ, per germline. CDR3 amino acids: CASSLEASGMGNTEAFF. In DNA form, the CDR3 reads TGCGCCAGCAGCTTGGAGGCCTCAGGGATGGGGAACACTGAAGCTTTCTTT.

This clonotype was seen only a few times. The CDR3: CSVIGSVSSYEQYF. The CDR3 region has the DNA TGCAGCGTCATCGGTAGCGTAAGCTCCTACGAGCAGTACTTC. The chain employs TRBV29-1 and TRBJ2-7; perhaps TRBD2 as D (5 bases). In germline, CDR1 is SQVTM, CDR2 ANQGSEA. Between the trimmed V and J ends, which lost 6 bases and 0 bases, there was a span of 15 bases. This CDR3 is 14 amino acids long.

J is TRBJ2-7 and V is TRBV15; D gene ambiguous. Germline V gene sequence: CDR1 LNHNV, CDR2 YYDKDF (reference sequence). Deletions cut 1 base from V and 6 bases from J, with 13 bases between. This CDR3 has 14 amino acids. The CDR3 region has the DNA TGTGCCACCAGCAGAGCCGGGCTCGGGCTCGAGCAGTACGTC. Translated, it gives CATSRAGLGLEQYV.

This clonotype was observed a handful of times. V is TRBV28 and J is TRBJ1-1; 12 bases match TRBD1. In germline, CDR1 is MDHEN, CDR2 SYDVKM. The CDR3 runs to 14 residues. V gave up 5 bases and J gave up 9 bases; unmatched junction bases: 7. This CDR3 is CASSQPGQGAQAFF. CDR3 DNA: TGTGCCAGCAGTCAGCCGGGACAGGGGGCGCAAGCTTTCTTT.

This chain joins TRBV10-3 and TRBJ2-3; D is perhaps TRBD1 (6 bases). The V and J ends lost 7 bases and 5 bases respectively, with 13 bases between them. This CDR3 comprises 13 residues. Per germline, CDR1 ENHRY and CDR2 SYGVKD. The CDR3 region is CAINQGLGDTQYF. Here the CDR3 DNA reads TGTGCCATCAATCAGGGGTTAGGAGATACGCAGTATTTT.

This clonotype was seen repeatedly, ten times or more. The CDR3 loop is CSAWTGNTEAFF. In nucleotides, the CDR3 is TGCAGTGCTTGGACAGGGAACACTGAAGCTTTCTTT. This rearrangement joins TRBV20-1 to TRBJ1-1; 7 nucleotides match TRBD1. CDR3 length: 12 residues. CDR1 is DFQATT, CDR2 SNEGSKA, per germline (reference sequence). V was pared by 5 bases and J by 1 base, with 1 base of the junction left unmatched.

The rearrangement uses TRBV7-2 and TRBJ1-1, with D maybe TRBD1 (6 bases). Trimming took 5 bases from V and 11 from J, leaving 18 bases between them. Germline CDR1 reads SGHTA; CDR2 reads FQGNSA. CDR3 length: 13 amino acids. CDR3 coding DNA: TGTGCCAGCAGCATTAGGGGGGGGGATAGGGCTTTCTTT. It specifies CASSIRGGDRAFF.

The chain is built from TRBV6-5 and TRBJ2-7; D gene uncertain. This CDR3 is 13 amino acids long. From germline, CDR1 is MNHEY and CDR2 SVGAGI. V lost 0 bases and J lost 3, with 6 bases in between. This CDR3 is CASSYSINYEQYF. CDR3 DNA: TGTGCCAGCAGTTACTCGATTAACTACGAGCAGTACTTC.